Following are 16 T cell receptor beta chains from one sample sequenced in a study of cytomegalovirus exposure and HLA in healthy donors. Amplification used 60 Vbeta primers and 13 Jbeta primers. Assay: immunoSEQ multiplex PCR; the TCRdb copy retains only in-frame clones and omits some. The sample lists about 130,000 clones; roughly 80% were seen once. The sample comprised PBMCs. The receptors were sampled from a man aged 40-49 years in good health and CMV-seronegative.

The rearrangement joins TRBV6-5 to TRBJ2-7; possibly TRBD1 for D (5 bases). The CDR3 extends over 14 amino acids. Germline V CDR1 and CDR2: MNHEY, SVGAGI. V lost 2 bases, J lost 3 bases, and 11 bases lay in between. CDR3 bases: TGTGCCAGCAGTTACGGCCAGACAGTCTACGAGCAGTACTTC. Amino acids: CASSYGQTVYEQYF.

The chain links TRBV7-9 to TRBJ1-2, with 11 bases lining up with TRBD1. This CDR3 spans 15 amino acids. Germline assignment: CDR1 SEHNR and CDR2 FQNEAQ (reference sequence). V shed 5 bases and J 13 bases; nucleotides not matched to a gene: 15. The CDR3 bases are TGTGCCAGCAGCCCCGGGCAGGACAGGGGGCCTGGGAGCACCTTC. It translates to CASSPGQDRGPGSTF.

The count of this clone is one. The chain is built from TRBV4-3 and TRBJ2-1; 7 bases align to TRBD2. The J segment lost 5 bases and the V segment lost 4 bases, leaving 11 bases of the junction unmatched. This CDR3 is 16 amino acids long. Germline loops: CDR1 LGHNA, CDR2 YSLEER. The CDR3 nucleotides are TGCGCCAGCAGCCTCATCAGGGAGCGGGGCCACAATGAGCAGTTCTTC. Its protein is CASSLIRERGHNEQFF.

V usage is TRBV9 and J usage is TRBJ1-1; D is perhaps TRBD1 (6 bases). The CDR3 is 15 amino acids. The germline V and J ends were trimmed by 0 bases and 5 bases, with 14 bases remaining between them. Germline V gives CDR1 SGDLS, CDR2 YYNGEE. This CDR3 is CASSVGTTGGTEAFF. The CDR3 coding sequence is TGTGCCAGCAGCGTAGGAACGACAGGAGGTACTGAAGCTTTCTTT. The whole variable domain, remainder taken from reference TRBV9 and TRBJ1-1, is DSGVTQTPKHLITATGQRVTLRCSPRSGDLSVYWYQQSLDQGLQFLIQYYNGEERAKGNILERFSAQQFPDLHSELNLSSLELGDSALYFCASSVGTTGGTEAFFGQGTRLTVV.

The chain carries TRBV7-9 and TRBJ1-2, with 11 positions matching TRBD1. The CDR3 is made up of 14 amino acids. Germline assignment: CDR1 SEHNR and CDR2 FQNEAQ (reference sequence). The V gene end was trimmed by 4 bases and the J gene end by 6 bases; junction bases not matched to a gene: 4. CDR3 in amino acids: CASSWPGQGDGYTF. In DNA form, the CDR3 reads TGTGCCAGCAGCTGGCCGGGACAGGGGGATGGCTACACCTTC. Full variable domain (remainder filled in from reference TRBV7-9 and TRBJ1-2): DTGVSQNPRHKITKRGQNVTFRCDPISEHNRLYWYRQTLGQGPEFLTYFQNEAQLEKSRLLSDRFSAERPKGSFSTLEIQRTEQGDSAMYLCASSWPGQGDGYTFGSGTRLTVV.

V is TRBV7-3 and J is TRBJ2-1; 8 bases are a match to TRBD2. The J segment lost 2 bases and the V segment lost 1 base, leaving 4 bases of the junction unmatched. This CDR3 has 16 amino acids. Germline CDR1 reads SGHTA; CDR2 reads FQGTGA. Here the CDR3 DNA reads TGTGCCAGCAGCTTAATGGCGGGAGGTCCCTACAATGAGCAGTTCTTC. Residues: CASSLMAGGPYNEQFF.

The chain joins TRBV6-4 to TRBJ1-3; the match to TRBD1 covers 8 bases. The CDR3 is made up of 17 amino acids. Germline lookup yields CDR1 MRHNA and CDR2 SNTAGT. V shed 0 bases, J shed 2 bases, and the junction held 6 bases outside the gene matches. CDR3 sequence reads: CASSDSGQGATGNTIYF. CDR3 sequence (DNA): TGTGCCAGCAGTGACTCGGGGCAGGGGGCGACTGGAAACACCATATATTTT.

In this sample, this clone turned up once. The chain carries TRBV11-2 and TRBJ2-1; TRBD1 matches at 7 bases. The CDR3 has 14 amino acids. V shed 2 bases and J 8 bases; nucleotides not matched to a gene: 6. Germline V gene lookup returns CDR1 SGHAT and CDR2 FQNNGV. The CDR3 region is CASSLLRGLDEQFF. The CDR3 coding sequence is TGTGCCAGCAGCTTATTGAGGGGGCTGGATGAGCAGTTCTTC.

Notes on this clone: The same CDR3 also results from other DNA sequences found in this sample. This chain joins TRBV9 and TRBJ2-7; 8 bases align to TRBD1. The CDR3 length is 14 residues. CDR1 SGDLS and CDR2 YYNGEE come from the germline V gene. V trimming: 2 bases; J trimming: 2 bases; junction bases outside the gene matches: 3. The CDR3 nucleotides are TGTGCCAGCAGCGTCGGACAGGGAACCTACGAGCAGTACTTC. This gives the protein CASSVGQGTYEQYF.

This chain joins TRBV7-9 and TRBJ2-5, with D possibly TRBD2 on 5 matching bases. Per the germline V gene, CDR1 is SEHNR and CDR2 is FQNEAQ (reference sequence). V was trimmed by 3 bases and J by 3 bases, leaving 20 bases between them. This CDR3 contains 17 residues. CDR3 in amino acids: CASSFLRAVFTEETQYF. Here the CDR3 DNA reads TGTGCCAGCAGCTTCCTGCGGGCGGTATTTACTGAAGAGACCCAGTACTTC.

This sequence joins TRBV6-1 and TRBJ2-7, with D unclear. The ends were cut back, 8 bases at V and 3 bases at J, with 8 bases in the middle. Germline lookup yields CDR1 MNHNS and CDR2 SASEGT. The CDR3 runs to 11 residues. The CDR3 loop is CASARNYEQYF. Here the CDR3 DNA reads TGTGCCAGCGCCAGAAACTACGAGCAGTACTTC.

Points on this clone: A junction boundary mismatches the germline segment, possibly from a read error. Other nucleotide sequences in the sample specify the same CDR3. V gene TRBV20-1 combines with J gene TRBJ2-7, with D possibly being TRBD2 (6 bases). This CDR3 spans 11 amino acids. CDR1 and CDR2 (germline): DFQATT, SNEGSKA (reference sequence). CDR3 bases: TGCAGCGCTAGGGACTTCTACGAGCAGTACTTC. Translated: CSARDFYEQYF.

The chain joins TRBV30 to TRBJ2-3, with 8 bases fitting TRBD1. CDR3 size: 13 residues. V lost 8 bases to trimming and J lost 2 bases; unmatched junction nucleotides: 6. Per the germline V gene, CDR1 is GTSNPN and CDR2 is SVGIG (reference sequence). The CDR3 here is CARGQGTTDTQYF. The CDR3 nucleotides are TGTGCCCGAGGACAGGGCACCACAGATACGCAGTATTTT.

The chain recombines TRBV27 with TRBJ1-1; a weak D match, TRBD1 (6 bases). V was shortened by 5 bases and J by 7 bases, with 11 bases between the two germline ends. Germline V CDR1 and CDR2: MNHEY, SMNVEV (reference sequence). There are 12 residues in the CDR3. The CDR3 sequence: CASSRGANEAFF. For the CDR3, the DNA is TGTGCCAGCAGTCGGGGGGCAAATGAAGCTTTCTTT.

CDR3 nucleotide sequence: TGTGCCAGCAGTGAGAGCGGGAGGGGTAATGAGCAGTTCTTC. Translated, it gives CASSESGRGNEQFF. The chain joins TRBV6-4 to TRBJ2-1; 10 bases align to TRBD2. This CDR3 region has 14 residues. Germline V CDR1 and CDR2: MRHNA, SNTAGT. V lost 3 bases, J lost 7 bases, and 3 bases stayed unmatched.

This clone occurred once. This chain connects TRBV9 to TRBJ1-3, with 8 bases aligning to TRBD1. Per the germline V gene, CDR1 is SGDLS and CDR2 is YYNGEE. The CDR3 spans 14 residues. V gave up 2 bases and J gave up 2 bases; unmatched junction bases: 0. The CDR3 nucleotides read TGTGCCAGCAGCGTGGACAGGGCTGGAAACACCATATATTTT. Its translation: CASSVDRAGNTIYF.